A selection of T cell receptor beta chains follows, all from one sample in a study of PD-L1 blockade in urothelial cancer. Assay used: immunoSEQ multiplex PCR; TCRdb lists only in-frame clones, some missing. The repertoire holds about 36,000 clones, with approximately 88% as singletons. The sequencing here drew on PBMCs, taken around atezolizumab (anti-PD-L1) treatment. The receptors were gathered from a man aged 35 to 55 with urothelial cancer. Each CDR3 is given without its conserved first and last residue. The order of the fields is V gene, D gene, J gene, CDR3 protein. A D gene is named only where the DNA matches it firmly.

>TRBV25-1|TRBD1|TRBJ2-2
ASSSTGGFRTGELF
>TRBV6-5|.|TRBJ2-2
ASSLFKGSGELF
>TRBV12-5|TRBD2|TRBJ2-1
ASGLSLAGNNEQF
>TRBV2|TRBD2|TRBJ2-7
ASSPRAGGINEQY
>TRBV18|TRBD2|TRBJ2-7
ASSPPLGTSEQY
>TRBV6-5|.|TRBJ2-7
ASSSPRYEQC
>TRBV5-6|.|TRBJ2-7
ASSFYGGEQY
>TRBV4-1|.|TRBJ2-2
ASSPGDHLSYTEELF
>TRBV5-8|.|TRBJ2-7
ASSRVRGYEQY
>TRBV18|.|TRBJ2-5
ASSPGGGDKTQY
>TRBV5-1|.|TRBJ1-1
VKGENTEAF
>TRBV27|TRBD1|TRBJ2-7
ASSWGQGDYEQY
>TRBV19|TRBD2|TRBJ2-3
ASQAGLATDTQY
>TRBV4-2|.|TRBJ1-4
ASSQPLSTGRPPKELF
>TRBV28|TRBD2|TRBJ2-1
ASSLAGGYNEQF
>TRBV16|.|TRBJ2-4
ASSRARNIQY
>TRBV6-5|.|TRBJ1-2
ASSAQGYGYGYT
>TRBV7-6|TRBD1|TRBJ2-3
ASSRDSVRDTQY